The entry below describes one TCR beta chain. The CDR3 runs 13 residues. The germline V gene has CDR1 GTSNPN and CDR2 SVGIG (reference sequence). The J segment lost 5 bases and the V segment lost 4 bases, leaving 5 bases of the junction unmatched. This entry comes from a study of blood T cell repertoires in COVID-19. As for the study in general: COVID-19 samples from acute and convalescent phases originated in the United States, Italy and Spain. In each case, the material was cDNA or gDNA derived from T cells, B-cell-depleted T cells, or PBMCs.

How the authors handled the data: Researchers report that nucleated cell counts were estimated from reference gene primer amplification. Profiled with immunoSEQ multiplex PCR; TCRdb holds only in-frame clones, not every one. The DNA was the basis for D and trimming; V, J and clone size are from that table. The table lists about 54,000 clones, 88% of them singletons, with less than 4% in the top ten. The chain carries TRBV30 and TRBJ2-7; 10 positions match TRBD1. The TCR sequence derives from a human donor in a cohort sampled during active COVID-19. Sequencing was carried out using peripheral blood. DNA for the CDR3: TGTGCCTGGACCCCCGGGACAGGGGACGAGCAGTACTTC. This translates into CAWTPGTGDEQYF.